A single sample is the source of the 29 T cell receptor beta chains below, sequenced in a study of T-cell reconstitution after alpha-beta-depleted transplantation in children. Molecular barcoding with unique molecular identifiers was used for the TCRbeta library. TCRdb ran MiXCR on the PCR reads and lists one entry per CDR3 protein. The sample records 500,000 or so distinct CDR3 sequences, approximately 32% being singletons. Sequenced here: PBMCs from the stem cell graft donor, sampled from the stem cell graft. The source is a human donor who donated a stem cell graft to a child with aplastic anemia.

The chain combines TRBV12-3 or TRBV12-4 with TRBJ2-1; 7 nucleotides agree with TRBD2. V lost 6 bases and J lost 5; bases outside the gene matches: 7. The CDR3 is 14 residues long. The CDR3 DNA reads as TGTGCCAGCAGCCGAACTAGCGCTGACAATGAGCAGTTCTTC. It is translated as CASSRTSADNEQFF.

This clonotype was detected only a few times. V and J are TRBV10-3 and TRBJ2-3; D might be TRBD1 or TRBD2, each matching 5 bases. CDR3 size: 12 residues. Looked up from germline, CDR1 is ENHRY and CDR2 is SYGVKD. Trimming took 7 bases from V and 1 from J, leaving 6 bases between them. In DNA, the CDR3 is TGTGCCATCATGGGGGGCACAGATACGCAGTATTTT. It codes for CAIMGGTDTQYF.

This clonotype has a handful of counts. The chain uses TRBV27 and TRBJ2-1; 10 nucleotides agree with TRBD2. Germline CDR1 reads MNHEY; CDR2 reads SMNVEV (reference sequence). The CDR3 loop spans 15 amino acids. Trimming at V came to 9 bases and at J to 6 bases, leaving 11 bases not matched to a gene. CDR3 in DNA: TGTGCCAGTTGTACCGGAGCGGGAGGGGTCAATGAGCAGTTCTTC. Its protein product is CASCTGAGGVNEQFF.

Only a few counts were recorded for this clonotype. This chain links TRBV6-1 with TRBJ2-1; weak D call: TRBD2 (5 bases). The V gene lost 6 bases and the J gene lost 2 bases, with 20 bases spanning the gap. CDR3 length: 17 residues. The V gene's germline CDR1 is MNHNS and CDR2 SASEGT. CDR3 residues: CASSGVTPSSAYNEQFF. In DNA form, the CDR3 reads TGTGCCAGCAGCGGAGTGACACCCAGTAGCGCCTACAATGAGCAGTTCTTC.

V is TRBV6-5 and J is TRBJ2-3; TRBD1 agrees at 9 bases. Trimming removed 4 bases from V and 3 bases from J; junction bases left unmatched: 11. There are 17 residues in the CDR3. The germline CDR1 and CDR2 sequences are MNHEY and SVGAGI. CDR3 in amino acids: CASSLYPGQGSTDTQYF. The CDR3 bases are TGTGCCAGCAGTTTGTATCCGGGACAGGGTTCAACAGATACGCAGTATTTT.

The gene calls are TRBV7-3 and TRBJ2-7; 9 positions agree with TRBD1. With V trimmed by 2 bases and J by 5 bases, 10 bases remained unmatched. This CDR3 contains 16 residues. Germline V gene sequence: CDR1 SGHTA, CDR2 FQGTGA. The CDR3 region is CASSLFAGTGIHEQYF. CDR3 DNA sequence: TGTGCCAGCAGCTTATTCGCCGGGACAGGGATCCACGAGCAGTACTTC.

The chain links TRBV4-2 to TRBJ1-1, with D hard to call. V lost 4 bases and J 8 bases, leaving 20 bases between the germline ends. Germline values: CDR1 LGHNA, CDR2 YNFKEQ. This CDR3 spans 15 amino acids. As DNA, the CDR3 is TGTGCCAGCAGCCCCCCGCGAGGGTCCCCCCCCGAAGCTTTCTTT. It encodes CASSPPRGSPPEAFF.

This clonotype was observed a handful of times. The chain uses TRBV5-1 and TRBJ2-2; no clear D gene. The germline V gene has CDR1 SGHRS and CDR2 YFSETQ. The CDR3 runs to 16 residues. Trimming pared 5 bases from V and 0 bases from J, leaving 14 bases between. The CDR3 protein is CASSSPDLANTGELFF. The CDR3 coding sequence is TGCGCCAGCAGTAGTCCGGACCTCGCGAACACCGGGGAGCTGTTTTTT.

This clonotype appeared a few times. V usage is TRBV7-8 and J usage is TRBJ1-5; D is unresolved. This CDR3 is built from 16 residues. V was trimmed by 6 bases and J by 3 bases, leaving 18 bases between them. The V gene's germline CDR1 is SGHVS and CDR2 FQNEAQ. CDR3 nucleotide sequence: TGTGCCAGCAGTCTAGGACCGTTGGGCACCAATCAGCCCCAGCATTTT. Its translation: CASSLGPLGTNQPQHF.

This sequence joins TRBV18 and TRBJ1-1, with D perhaps matching TRBD1 (6 bases). In germline, CDR1 is KGHSH, CDR2 LQKENI. The CDR3 extends over 16 amino acids. Trimming took off 2 bases at V and 0 bases at J, with 13 bases between the two ends. The CDR3 loop reads CASSPTGAGMNTEAFF. CDR3 bases: TGTGCCAGCTCACCAACGGGGGCGGGGATGAACACTGAAGCTTTCTTT.

This sequence joins TRBV6-5 and TRBJ2-3; D is unresolved. This CDR3 is built from 13 residues. Per the germline V gene, CDR1 is MNHEY and CDR2 is SVGAGI. The V gene lost 2 bases and the J gene lost 6 bases, with 9 bases spanning the gap. In nucleotides, the CDR3 is TGTGCCAGCAGTTACGCAGGTCCCGATACGCAGTATTTT. Encoded protein: CASSYAGPDTQYF.

J is TRBJ2-7 and V is TRBV7-2, with TRBD1 matching over 9 bases. The CDR3 is made up of 15 amino acids. J was trimmed by 5 bases and V by 2 bases; bases with no gene match: 7. Germline CDR1 is SGHTA and CDR2 is FQGNSA. The CDR3 reads CASSLWTGVRDEQYF. The CDR3 coding sequence is TGTGCCAGCAGCTTATGGACAGGGGTTCGGGACGAGCAGTACTTC. The full variable domain, with the rest looked up from reference TRBV7-2 and TRBJ2-7, is GAGVSQSPSNKVTEKGKDVELRCDPISGHTALYWYRQSLGQGLEFLIYFQGNSAPDKSGLPSDRFSAERTGGSVSTLTIQRTQQEDSAVYLCASSLWTGVRDEQYFGPGTRLTVT.

CDR3 loop: CAWSGSAERVSYNEQFF. Written as DNA, the CDR3 is TGTGCCTGGAGTGGATCAGCGGAGAGGGTCTCCTACAATGAGCAGTTCTTC. This rearrangement joins TRBV30 to TRBJ2-1, with a weak D call TRBD2 (5 bases). The CDR3 is 17 amino acids. The V gene's germline CDR1 is GTSNPN and CDR2 SVGIG (reference sequence). Trimming took 1 base from V and 0 from J, leaving 16 bases between them.

The rearrangement joins TRBV29-1 to TRBJ2-2; 8 positions match TRBD2. This CDR3 contains 15 residues. J gave up 5 bases and V 4 bases, and 9 bases lay outside the gene matches. In germline, CDR1 is SQVTM, CDR2 ANQGSEA. DNA of the CDR3: TGCAGCGTTGCTCTTCTAGCGGGTGTAACCGGGGAGCTGTTTTTT. Amino acids: CSVALLAGVTGELFF.

This clonotype occurred a few times. CDR3 nucleotides: TGTGCCAGCAGCTTAAGCCAGGGGGCCGGAAACACCATATATTTT. It specifies CASSLSQGAGNTIYF. The J gene is TRBJ1-3, the V gene TRBV11-2; 8 bases match TRBD1. The trim removed 2 bases at V and 4 bases at J, leaving 4 bases unmatched. The length of the CDR3 is 15 residues. The germline V gene has CDR1 SGHAT and CDR2 FQNNGV.

This clonotype was counted a few times. CDR3 residues: CATSRGGGGFQETQYF. CDR3 DNA sequence: TGTGCCACCAGCAGAGGCGGCGGGGGGTTCCAAGAGACCCAGTACTTC. The genes are TRBV15 and TRBJ2-5, with 8 bases fitting TRBD2. The CDR3 runs 16 residues. V gave up 1 base and J gave up 1 base; unmatched junction bases: 5. Germline V gene data show CDR1 as LNHNV and CDR2 as YYDKDF (reference sequence).

This clonotype was counted once. Here the CDR3 reads CSVEHLTFGTQTNYGYTF. CDR3 in DNA: TGCAGCGTTGAACATTTAACCTTCGGGACACAGACTAACTATGGCTACACCTTC. The chain couples TRBV29-1 to TRBJ1-2; TRBD1 might be the D (6 bases). The CDR3 runs 18 residues. Germline CDR1 SQVTM, CDR2 ANQGSEA. V lost 2 bases and J lost 0, with 22 bases in between.

This clonotype was seen repeatedly, ten times or more. The chain is built from TRBV27 and TRBJ2-1; TRBD1 might be the D (7 bases). Per germline, CDR1 MNHEY and CDR2 SMNVEV (reference sequence). V shed 5 bases and J shed 4 bases, with 12 bases lying between them. The CDR3 runs to 14 residues. Here the CDR3 reads CASSGGTAYNEQFF. The CDR3 bases are TGTGCCAGCAGTGGCGGGACAGCTTACAATGAGCAGTTCTTC.

The chain combines TRBV5-8 with TRBJ2-5; 9 bases are shared with TRBD1. This CDR3 is 16 amino acids long. Trimming cost V 4 bases and J 3 bases; bases outside gene matches: 10. CDR1 and CDR2 (germline): SGHTS, YDEGEE. CDR3 DNA: TGTGCCAGCAGCCTTGGGACAGGGAGAGAAAAAGAGACCCAGTACTTC. Translating gives CASSLGTGREKETQYF.

V is TRBV30 and J is TRBJ1-3, with TRBD1 identical over 7 bases. V shed 0 bases, J shed 2 bases, and the junction held 1 base outside the gene matches. Germline assignment: CDR1 GTSNPN and CDR2 SVGIG (reference sequence). The CDR3 runs to 14 residues. The CDR3 here is CAWSVGTAGNTIYF. In DNA, the CDR3 is TGTGCCTGGAGTGTGGGGACAGCTGGAAACACCATATATTTT.

The rearrangement links TRBV5-1 to TRBJ2-1; 9 positions match TRBD2. The V gene's germline CDR1 is SGHRS and CDR2 YFSETQ. This CDR3 has 16 amino acids. V lost 4 bases, J lost 4 bases, and 9 bases stayed unmatched. This CDR3 is CASSLELTSGYNEQFF. CDR3 sequence (DNA): TGCGCCAGCAGCCTGGAGCTGACTAGCGGTTACAATGAGCAGTTCTTC.

The chain uses TRBV29-1 and TRBJ2-7; 11 positions agree with TRBD2. The CDR3 spans 12 residues. Trimming at V came to 6 bases and at J to 3 bases, leaving 1 base not matched to a gene. The germline V gene encodes CDR1 SQVTM and CDR2 ANQGSEA. CDR3 bases: TGCAGCGTACTAGCGGGGGTCTACGAGCAGTACTTC. Protein: CSVLAGVYEQYF.

V and J are TRBV7-2 and TRBJ2-5; the D gene could be TRBD1 or TRBD2 (5 bases each). V dropped 5 bases and J dropped 4 bases, with 17 bases sitting between them. The CDR3 has 15 amino acids. CDR1 is SGHTA and CDR2 is FQGNSA in the germline V gene. The CDR3 nucleotides read TGTGCCAGCAGCCCCCGACCCACGAGGGGAGAGACCCAGTACTTC. Encoded protein: CASSPRPTRGETQYF.

V is TRBV11-2 and J is TRBJ2-2; TRBD2 agrees at 9 bases. CDR1 is SGHAT, CDR2 FQNNGV, per germline. Trimming cost V 5 bases and J 4 bases; bases outside gene matches: 5. The CDR3 has 15 residues. CDR3 in amino acids: CASSPSGIATGELFF. The CDR3 nucleotides are TGTGCCAGCAGCCCTAGCGGGATCGCCACCGGGGAGCTGTTTTTT.

This chain joins TRBV6-2 or TRBV6-3 and TRBJ1-5; D might be TRBD1 (6 bases). The V end was cut by 10 bases, the J end by 2 bases, with 12 bases between. The germline V gene has CDR1 MNHEY and CDR2 SVGEGT. CDR3 length equals 13 residues. CDR3 sequence: CATTGWGNQPQHF. The CDR3, as DNA: TGTGCCACTACAGGGTGGGGCAATCAGCCCCAGCATTTT.

The chain combines TRBV27 with TRBJ1-2; D not resolved. From germline, CDR1 is MNHEY and CDR2 SMNVEV (reference sequence). V was pared by 2 bases and J by 8 bases, with 18 bases between. CDR3 length: 15 amino acids. The CDR3 coding sequence is TGTGCCAGCAGTTTAGATCCTGGCGGTGGTTTGGGCTACACCTTC. Translated: CASSLDPGGGLGYTF.

This clonotype came up once. The chain couples TRBV7-2 to TRBJ1-2; tentative D call: TRBD1 (6 bases). Germline V CDR1 and CDR2: SGHTA, FQGNSA. The length of the CDR3 is 13 residues. Trimming took 7 bases from V and 4 from J, leaving 13 bases between them. The CDR3 region has the DNA TGTGCCAGCACCCCAGGGGACCGCTATGGCTACACCTTC. Translating gives CASTPGDRYGYTF.

This clonotype was seen a few times. The chain links TRBV6-5 to TRBJ1-5, with 7 nucleotides matching TRBD1. Germline V gives CDR1 MNHEY, CDR2 SVGAGI. CDR3 length equals 15 residues. Germline trimming cut 0 bases from V and 4 bases from J; bases unmatched to any gene: 3. CDR3 protein: CASSYSGDRNQPQHF. The CDR3 DNA reads TGTGCCAGCAGTTACTCAGGGGACAGAAATCAGCCCCAGCATTTT.

J is TRBJ1-5 and V is TRBV7-2, with D hard to call. Trimming left V 1 base short and J 3 bases short, with 13 bases between. There are 16 residues in the CDR3. Germline V gene lookup returns CDR1 SGHTA and CDR2 FQGNSA. The CDR3 protein is CASSLVDSFFNQPQHF. Here the CDR3 DNA reads TGTGCCAGCAGCTTAGTTGATAGTTTCTTCAATCAGCCCCAGCATTTT.